This T cell receptor beta chain was profiled in a study of cytomegalovirus exposure and HLA in healthy donors. Study overall: An earlier analysis identified 117 million unique TCR beta sequences in some 170 million T cells. Study-wide points: Productive status was seen about 90% or about 30% of the time for most TCR beta V segments in an earlier analysis. The classifier reportedly diagnosed cytomegalovirus status with high specificity and sensitivity. Among TCR sequences, most were rare, though some public TCRs appeared in many donors.

V dropped 0 bases and J dropped 7; count of bases not matched to a gene: 2. This CDR3 is built from 15 residues. Germline V gene data show CDR1 as MRHNA and CDR2 as SNTAGT. With 60 Vbeta and 13 Jbeta primers, the PCR was carried out. TCRdb's copy holds only in-frame clones and misses some; the assay was immunoSEQ multiplex PCR. This sample has approximately 170,000 clones, with around 80% found just once. Regarding this clone: The antigen remains undetermined.

The sequencing sample was made of PBMCs. The chain joins TRBV6-4 to TRBJ1-6; 8 bases agree with TRBD1. The TCR was taken from a male donor in good health and CMV-seronegative. The CDR3 sequence is CASSDSPGGNSPLHF. CDR3 coding DNA: TGTGCCAGCAGTGACTCACCAGGGGGCAATTCACCCCTCCACTTT.